What follows describes a single T cell receptor beta chain. Germline loops: CDR1 MNHEY, CDR2 SMNVEV (reference sequence). Trimming took 8 bases from V and 4 from J; bases not matched to a gene: 13. The CDR3 contains 17 residues. TCRdb's table, derived via immunoSEQ multiplex PCR, lists solely in-frame clones and lacks some. The sample lists about 56,000 clones; nearly 95% were seen once. This record belongs to a study of technical replicates of blood from several donors. V is TRBV27 and J is TRBJ2-5; 13 positions match TRBD2. Sequencing input: PBMCs. The TCR originated in a human donor in good health. Some clones in this sample may be carry-over from other donors' samples. CDR3 in DNA: TGTGCCAGCTCATCCACTAGCGGGGGGGCCTGGCGAGAGACCCAGTACTTC. Protein sequence: CASSSTSGGAWRETQYF.